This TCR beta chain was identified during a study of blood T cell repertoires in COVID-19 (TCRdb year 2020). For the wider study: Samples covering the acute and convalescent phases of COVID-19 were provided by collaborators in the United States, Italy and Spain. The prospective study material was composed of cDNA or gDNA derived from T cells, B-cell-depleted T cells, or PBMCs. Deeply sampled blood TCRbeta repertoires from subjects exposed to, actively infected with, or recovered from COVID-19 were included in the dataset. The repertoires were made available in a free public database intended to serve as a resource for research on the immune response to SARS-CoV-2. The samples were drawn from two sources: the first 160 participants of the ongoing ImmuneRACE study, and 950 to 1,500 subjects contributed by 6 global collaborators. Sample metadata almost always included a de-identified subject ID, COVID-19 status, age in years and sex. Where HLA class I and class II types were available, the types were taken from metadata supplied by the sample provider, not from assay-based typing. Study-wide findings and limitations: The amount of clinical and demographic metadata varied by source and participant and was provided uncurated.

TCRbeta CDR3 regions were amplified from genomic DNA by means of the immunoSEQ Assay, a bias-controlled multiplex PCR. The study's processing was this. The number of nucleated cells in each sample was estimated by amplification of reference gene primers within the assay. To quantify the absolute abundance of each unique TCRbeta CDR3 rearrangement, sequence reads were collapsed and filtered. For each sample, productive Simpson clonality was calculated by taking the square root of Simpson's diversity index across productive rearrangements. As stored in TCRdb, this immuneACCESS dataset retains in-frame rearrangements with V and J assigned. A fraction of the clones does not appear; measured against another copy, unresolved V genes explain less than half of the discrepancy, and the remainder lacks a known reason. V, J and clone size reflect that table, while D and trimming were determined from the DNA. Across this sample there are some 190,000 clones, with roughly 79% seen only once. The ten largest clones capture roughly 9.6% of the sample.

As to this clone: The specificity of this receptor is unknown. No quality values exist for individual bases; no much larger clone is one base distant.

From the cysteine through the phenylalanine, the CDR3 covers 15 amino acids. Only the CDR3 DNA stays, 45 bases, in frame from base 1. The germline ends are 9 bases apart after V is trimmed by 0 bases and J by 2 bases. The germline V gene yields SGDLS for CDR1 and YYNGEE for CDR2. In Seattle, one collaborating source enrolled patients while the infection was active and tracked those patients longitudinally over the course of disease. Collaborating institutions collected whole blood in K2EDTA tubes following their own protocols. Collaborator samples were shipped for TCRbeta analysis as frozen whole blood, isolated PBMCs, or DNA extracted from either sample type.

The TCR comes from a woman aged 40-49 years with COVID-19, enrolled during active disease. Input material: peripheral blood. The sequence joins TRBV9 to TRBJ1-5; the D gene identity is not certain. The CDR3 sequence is CASSVAPGGNQPQHF. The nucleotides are TGTGCCAGCAGCGTAGCTCCAGGTGGCAATCAGCCCCAGCATTTT.